This T cell receptor beta chain was retrieved from a study of blood T cells in healthy people across ages. The sample holds a few counts of this clonotype. A second PCR of 7 to 11 cycles used a sample-barcoded 5' primer and a J-beta primer mix. Each of the cDNA molecules was tagged by a template-switch adaptor with 12 random nucleotides. TCRdb re-analysed the 5' RACE reads in MiXCR, keeping a single row per CDR3 protein. The sample contains hundreds of thousands of distinct CDR3 sequences, more than 20% of which appear only once. Germline lookup yields CDR1 LNHDA and CDR2 SQIVND (reference sequence). The CDR3 extends over 14 amino acids. The V end lost 5 bases, the J end lost 3 bases, and 8 bases lay between the germline ends.

The chain combines TRBV19 with TRBJ1-6; D remains unclear. This sequence was found in a man in his sixties or seventies in good health. Specimen: blood. CDR3 residues: CASSAEGYNSPLHF. The CDR3 DNA follows: TGTGCCAGTAGTGCGGAGGGCTATAATTCACCCCTCCACTTT.